The following is a T cell receptor (beta chain) sequence with its context. This clone was detected only a few times. Its antigen specificity is not known. Base qualities are not provided; no much larger clone lies one nucleotide away. The sample is drawn from a study of neoadjuvant nivolumab and ipilimumab in lung cancer (dated by TCRdb to the early 2020s). At the level of the whole study: In the NEOSTAR trial, nivolumab was administered intravenously at 3 mg/kg on days 1, 15 and 29, and the combination arm also received ipilimumab 1 mg/kg on day 1 only. The study compared TCR repertoires in pretherapy (baseline) peripheral blood with TCR repertoires in tumors resected at surgery following neoadjuvant immune checkpoint blockade. The primary endpoint of the trial was the rate of major pathologic response (MPR) in the intention-to-treat population of each study arm. Seven patients had matched pretherapy and resected tumor pairs analyzed, with four treated with nivolumab and three with nivolumab plus ipilimumab. The trial treated about 44 patients with operable NSCLC: about 23 were randomized to nivolumab monotherapy and around 20 to nivolumab plus ipilimumab.

The germline V gene yields SGHDN for CDR1 and FVKESK for CDR2. The CDR3, from cysteine to phenylalanine, totals 11 residues. The DNA shown is the 33-base CDR3, in frame from base 1. V and J are truncated by 2 bases and 7 bases respectively, leaving an intervening sequence of 4 bases. What the authors observed across the whole study: From pretherapy to surgery, increases in tumor T-cell richness and clonality were observed in three of three dual-therapy tumors but in only two of four nivolumab-treated tumors. No significant correlation was found between TCR clonality and pathologic tumor regression, and only a single major-pathologic-response sample was available for the analysis of TCR clonality versus pathologic tumor regression. A small number of samples was subjected to TCR sequencing. Pretherapy blood TCR richness correlated positively with richness in tumors resected after neoadjuvant therapy (Spearman R = 0.82). Compared with tumor-adjacent uninvolved lung, resected tumors had greater TCR richness and clonality, and increases showed up in more of the dual-therapy-treated tumors.

Library preparation employed the immunoSEQ multiplex PCR assay. Per the authors' processing: Richness and clonality were used to summarize the repertoires, and clones that significantly expanded or contracted between pre- and post-therapy samples were identified. In TCRdb, the immuneACCESS table is reduced to in-frame sequences with V and J assigned. These tables do not hold every clone; where another copy was compared, an unresolved V gene accounts for under half, and the others remain unexplained. V and J calls and clone size are given by that table; D and trimming were obtained from the DNA. In all, the sample holds 30,000 to 35,000 clones, and less than 95% of those were seen once. The top ten constitute approximately 4.6% of the sample. The time point label, as the study defines it: at surgical resection after neoadjuvant nivolumab +/- ipilimumab. Samples were obtained from the phase 2 randomized NEOSTAR trial, in which neoadjuvant nivolumab or nivolumab plus ipilimumab followed by surgery was tested in operable NSCLC.

The chain joins TRBV14 to TRBJ2-3; the D gene cannot be named for sure. This clonotype was obtained from an adult with non-small cell lung cancer. Sequenced here: peripheral blood, sampled after neoadjuvant nivolumab, alone or with ipilimumab, at or shortly before surgery. The CDR3 reads CASSQWNTQYF. Read as DNA, the sequence is TGTGCCAGCAGCCAATGGAATACGCAGTATTTT.